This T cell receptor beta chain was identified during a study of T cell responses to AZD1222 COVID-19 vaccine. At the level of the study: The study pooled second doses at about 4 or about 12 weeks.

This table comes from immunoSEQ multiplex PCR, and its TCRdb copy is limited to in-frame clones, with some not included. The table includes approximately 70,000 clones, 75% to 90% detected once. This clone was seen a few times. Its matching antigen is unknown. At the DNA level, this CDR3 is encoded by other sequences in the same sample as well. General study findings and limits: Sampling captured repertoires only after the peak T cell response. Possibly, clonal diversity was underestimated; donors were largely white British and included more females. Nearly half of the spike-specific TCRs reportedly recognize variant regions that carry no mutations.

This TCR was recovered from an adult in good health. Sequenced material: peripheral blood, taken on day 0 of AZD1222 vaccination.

This CDR3 is CASSLGQGIGNTIYF. CDR3 DNA sequence: TGTGCCAGCAGCTTGGGACAGGGAATAGGAAACACCATATATTTT. The chain has TRBV5-4 and TRBJ1-3; TRBD1 matches at 7 bases. V trimming: 0 bases; J trimming: 4 bases; junction bases outside the gene matches: 4. The CDR3 is made up of 15 amino acids. Germline values: CDR1 SGHNT, CDR2 YYREEE (reference sequence).